This TCR beta chain was sequenced in a study of blood T cell repertoires in COVID-19. Background on the study: The United States, Italy and Spain were the sources of the acute and convalescent COVID-19 samples. PBMCs, B-cell-depleted T cells, or T cells were the source of the cDNA or gDNA that made up the material.

Under the authors' procedure: Reference gene primer amplification gave nucleated cell count estimates. Generated by immunoSEQ multiplex PCR, the TCRdb table keeps only in-frame clones and is missing some. That table supplies the V and J calls and clone size; D and trimming were determined from the DNA. The table lists 75,000 to 90,000 clones, around 90% of them singletons, with under 6% in the top ten. The receptor was derived from a human donor in a cohort sampled during active COVID-19. The sample comprised peripheral blood.

The CDR3 DNA sequence: TGTGCCAGCAGGGGGACAGGCTCCAAGAACTACGAGCAGTACTTC. Translation: CASRGTGSKNYEQYF. This chain joins TRBV2 and TRBJ2-7, with 8 positions matching TRBD1. Trimming removed 6 bases from V and 3 bases from J; junction bases left unmatched: 10. The CDR3 is 15 residues long. CDR1 SNHLY and CDR2 FYNNEI come from the germline V gene.